This section outlines one T cell receptor (beta chain) sequence together with its context. The sample is drawn from a study of blood T cell repertoires in COVID-19. Study at large: T cells, B-cell-depleted T cells, or PBMCs supplied cDNA or gDNA.

In the original processing: Estimates of nucleated cell counts were drawn from the amplification of reference gene primers. Data came from immunoSEQ multiplex PCR; TCRdb stores just in-frame clones and leaves some out. D and trimming were read from the DNA, whereas the V and J calls and clone size are those reported in that table. The table lists about 150,000 clones, roughly 78% of them singletons. From germline, CDR1 is MDHEN and CDR2 SYDVKM. V shed 6 bases, J shed 5 bases, and the junction held 7 bases outside the gene matches. The CDR3 totals 15 residues. The sequenced sample consisted of peripheral blood. The J gene is TRBJ2-6, the V gene TRBV28; 7 bases match TRBD1. This sequence was found in a man of 80 years or more with acute or convalescent COVID-19. Here the CDR3 reads CASSPSTGRANVLTF. Here the CDR3 DNA reads TGTGCCAGCAGCCCATCGACAGGGCGGGCCAACGTCCTGACTTTC.